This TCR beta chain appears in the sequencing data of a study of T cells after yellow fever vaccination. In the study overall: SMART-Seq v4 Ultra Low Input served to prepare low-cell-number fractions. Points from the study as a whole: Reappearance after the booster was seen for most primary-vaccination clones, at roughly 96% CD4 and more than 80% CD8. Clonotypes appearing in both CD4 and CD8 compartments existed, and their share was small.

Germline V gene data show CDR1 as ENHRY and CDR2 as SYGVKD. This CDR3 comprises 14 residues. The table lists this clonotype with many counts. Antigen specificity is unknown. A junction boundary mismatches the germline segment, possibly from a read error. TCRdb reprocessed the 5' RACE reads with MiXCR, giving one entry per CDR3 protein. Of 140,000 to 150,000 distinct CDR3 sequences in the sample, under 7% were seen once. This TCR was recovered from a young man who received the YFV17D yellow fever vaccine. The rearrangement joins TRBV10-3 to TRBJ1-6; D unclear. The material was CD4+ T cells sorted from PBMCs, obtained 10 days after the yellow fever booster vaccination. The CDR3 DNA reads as TGTGCCGTCAGAGAGGGCAGAGCAAATTCACCCCTCCACTTT. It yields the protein CAVREGRANSPLHF.